These 19 T cell receptor beta chains originate from one sample sequenced in a study of blood T cell repertoires in COVID-19. Clones were read by immunoSEQ multiplex PCR, and TCRdb kept only the in-frame ones, dropping some. The sample records under 500,000 clones, 87% being singletons. The sample was PBMCs or T cells enriched from blood (not recorded which). Receptor source: a woman between 18 and 29 years old with acute COVID-19.

This chain joins TRBV28 and TRBJ1-6; D unclear. Germline V gene sequence: CDR1 MDHEN, CDR2 SYDVKM. The ends were cut back, 1 base at V and 7 bases at J, with 8 bases in the middle. This CDR3 region has 14 residues. In DNA form, the CDR3 reads TGTGCCAGCAGTTTATTTAGCGAGAATTCACCCCTCCACTTT. Its translation: CASSLFSENSPLHF.

The chain links TRBV20-1 to TRBJ2-3; D unresolved. The CDR3 loop spans 11 amino acids. Trimming took 6 bases from V and 5 from J, leaving 9 bases between them. Germline lookup yields CDR1 DFQATT and CDR2 SNEGSKA (reference sequence). The CDR3 coding sequence is TGCAGTGCCAGGCGAAGAGATACGCAGTATTTT. It specifies CSARRRDTQYF.

The chain has TRBV7-2 and TRBJ2-7; no reliable D call. The V and J ends lost 0 bases and 7 bases respectively, with 13 bases between them. The CDR3 runs to 14 residues. Looked up from germline, CDR1 is SGHTA and CDR2 is FQGNSA. The CDR3 bases are TGTGCCAGCAGCTTAGCGGGTCCCCTCGGGGAGCAGTACTTC. Its translation is CASSLAGPLGEQYF. The variable domain in full, with the rest retrieved from reference TRBV7-2 and TRBJ2-7, is GAGVSQSPSNKVTEKGKDVELRCDPISGHTALYWYRQSLGQGLEFLIYFQGNSAPDKSGLPSDRFSAERTGGSVSTLTIQRTQQEDSAVYLCASSLAGPLGEQYFGPGTRLTVT.

The V gene is TRBV13, the J gene TRBJ1-4; maybe TRBD1 (5 bases). V lost 0 bases, J lost 4 bases, and 15 bases lay in between. There are 17 residues in the CDR3. Germline-derived CDR1 and CDR2 are PRHDT and FYEKMQ (reference sequence). CDR3 amino acids: CASSLGSGIRGNEKLFF. Written as DNA, the CDR3 is TGTGCCAGCAGCTTAGGTTCAGGGATACGTGGTAATGAAAAACTGTTTTTT.

The chain uses TRBV27 and TRBJ1-6; D gene unclear. This CDR3 region has 14 residues. CDR1 MNHEY and CDR2 SMNVEV come from the germline V gene (reference sequence). V was cut by 4 bases and J by 7 bases, with 11 bases left in between. For the CDR3, the DNA is TGTGCCAGCAGTTCCCTGGCAGGCAATTCACCCCTCCACTTT. Translated: CASSSLAGNSPLHF.

The V and J genes are TRBV7-2 and TRBJ1-1; the match to TRBD1 covers 10 bases. The CDR3 is 15 residues long. CDR1 is SGHTA, CDR2 FQGNSA, per germline. The V gene end was trimmed by 2 bases and the J gene end by 6 bases; junction bases not matched to a gene: 6. CDR3 nucleotide sequence: TGTGCCAGCAGCTTATCCGGACAGGGGGTTTCTGAAGCTTTCTTT. It translates to CASSLSGQGVSEAFF.

This chain uses TRBV3-1 (or the pseudogene TRBV3-2) with TRBJ2-5; no firm D call. The CDR3 totals 18 residues. The ends were cut back, 1 base at V and 5 bases at J, with 23 bases in the middle. Germline loops: CDR1 LGHDT, CDR2 YNNKEL (reference sequence). This CDR3 reads CASSQGSFLGHTRETQYF. As DNA, the CDR3 is TGTGCCAGCAGCCAAGGCTCATTCCTCGGCCACACGCGGGAGACCCAGTACTTC.

The sample holds one count of this clone. The rearrangement links TRBV29-1 to TRBJ1-2; 8 bases line up with TRBD1. CDR1 and CDR2 (germline): SQVTM, ANQGSEA. The V and J ends lost 0 bases and 7 bases, in that order; junction bases with no gene match: 10. The CDR3 spans 15 residues. The CDR3 spells CSVEDLEATGAGYTF. The CDR3 coding sequence is TGCAGCGTTGAAGATCTGGAGGCGACAGGGGCTGGCTACACCTTC.

The CDR3 sequence is CASHQGLTNEKLFF. CDR3 coding DNA: TGCGCCAGCCACCAGGGACTGACTAATGAAAAACTGTTTTTT. The chain couples TRBV5-1 to TRBJ1-4; weak D call: TRBD1 (5 bases). Per the germline V gene, CDR1 is SGHRS and CDR2 is YFSETQ. The V end was cut by 7 bases, the J end by 2 bases, with 12 bases between. This CDR3 has 14 amino acids.

This clone was detected once. The chain employs TRBV5-6 and TRBJ2-1; D possibly corresponds to TRBD1 (5 bases). The V end was cut by 1 base, the J end by 6 bases, with 11 bases between. Germline CDR1 and CDR2: SGHDT and YYEEEE. The CDR3 spans 14 residues. The CDR3 coding sequence is TGTGCCAGCAGCTTGACAGGCCCCTTCAATGAGCAGTTCTTC. It specifies CASSLTGPFNEQFF.

The rearrangement joins TRBV5-6 to TRBJ1-3, with D possibly matching TRBD1 (6 bases). Between the trimmed V and J ends, which lost 3 bases and 0 bases, there was a span of 16 bases. CDR3 length: 17 residues. CDR1 is SGHDT and CDR2 is YYEEEE in the germline V gene. CDR3 amino acids: CASSSPVQGRSGNTIYF. CDR3 coding DNA: TGTGCCAGCAGCTCCCCCGTACAGGGACGCTCTGGAAACACCATATATTTT.

The genes are TRBV7-2 and TRBJ1-4, with 8 bases lining up with TRBD1. This CDR3 has 15 residues. The V gene's germline CDR1 is SGHTA and CDR2 FQGNSA. Unmatched junction bases numbered 5, after V lost 4 bases and J lost 4 bases. In DNA form, the CDR3 reads TGTGCCAGCAGCTCACGGACAGGGTTTAATGAAAAACTGTTTTTT. As protein: CASSSRTGFNEKLFF. The whole variable domain, remainder taken from reference TRBV7-2 and TRBJ1-4, is GAGVSQSPSNKVTEKGKDVELRCDPISGHTALYWYRQSLGQGLEFLIYFQGNSAPDKSGLPSDRFSAERTGGSVSTLTIQRTQQEDSAVYLCASSSRTGFNEKLFFGSGTQLSVL.

J is TRBJ1-2 and V is TRBV19, with TRBD1 as a possible D gene (5 bases). The CDR3 runs 12 residues. CDR1 is LNHDA and CDR2 is SQIVND in the germline V gene (reference sequence). The V end lost 7 bases, the J end lost 2 bases, and 8 bases lay between the germline ends. CDR3 nucleotides: TGTGCCAGTATCGGGGGAAACTATGGCTACACCTTC. Translated, it gives CASIGGNYGYTF.

This clone was counted between two and nine times. The V gene is TRBV10-2, the J gene TRBJ2-7; TRBD2 aligns across 8 bases. The CDR3 has 16 amino acids. V lost 0 bases, J lost 7 bases, and 11 bases stayed unmatched. Germline CDR1 reads WSHSY; CDR2 reads SAAADI. The CDR3 loop reads CASSESTRGDLLEQYF. The CDR3 DNA follows: TGCGCCAGCAGTGAGTCAACGCGGGGGGATCTACTTGAGCAGTACTTC.

The rearrangement uses TRBV28 and TRBJ1-1; D is undetermined. Germline CDR1 and CDR2: MDHEN and SYDVKM. With 3 bases removed from V and 1 base from J, the gap between germline ends came to 6 bases. The CDR3 contains 13 residues. CDR3 sequence (DNA): TGTGCCAGCAGTTTCGTCCGGAACACTGAAGCTTTCTTT. This codes for CASSFVRNTEAFF.

This sequence joins TRBV19 and TRBJ2-7, with TRBD1 matching 7 bases. The CDR3 is 14 residues long. With V trimmed by 5 bases and J by 3 bases, 7 bases remained unmatched. CDR1 is LNHDA and CDR2 is SQIVND in the germline V gene (reference sequence). Here the CDR3 reads CASSPGTVGYEQYF. CDR3 DNA sequence: TGTGCCAGTAGTCCTGGGACAGTAGGCTACGAGCAGTACTTC.

This clone showed up just once. The genes are TRBV4-3 and TRBJ2-1, with 9 bases identical to TRBD2. V lost 4 bases to trimming and J lost 0 bases; unmatched junction nucleotides: 1. CDR3 length: 15 residues. From germline, CDR1 is LGHNA and CDR2 YSLEER. CDR3 coding DNA: TGCGCCAGCAGCCTTAGCGGGAGCTCCTACAATGAGCAGTTCTTC. As protein: CASSLSGSSYNEQFF.

CDR3 in amino acids: CASSLGTSGTTGELFF. CDR3 bases: TGTGCCAGCAGCTTGGGGACTAGCGGTACCACCGGGGAGCTGTTTTTT. This chain links TRBV11-3 with TRBJ2-2; 11 bases agree with TRBD2. This CDR3 has 16 residues. From germline, CDR1 is SGHNT and CDR2 YENEEA. J gave up 4 bases and V 3 bases, and 4 bases lay outside the gene matches. The full variable domain, in which reference TRBV11-3 and TRBJ2-2 provide the parts outside the CDR3, is EAGVVQSPRYKIIEKKQPVAFWCNPISGHNTLYWYLQNLGQGPELLIRYENEEAVDDSQLPKDRFSAERLKGVDSTLKIQPAELGDSAVYLCASSLGTSGTTGELFFGEGSRLTVL.

This chain joins TRBV5-8 and TRBJ1-5; 9 bases agree with TRBD1. V shed 9 bases and J 0 bases; nucleotides not matched to a gene: 10. This CDR3 spans 16 amino acids. Per the germline V gene, CDR1 is SGHTS and CDR2 is YDEGEE. This CDR3 reads CATRDRATYSNQPQHF. The DNA of the CDR3 is TGTGCCACCCGGGACAGGGCCACTTATAGCAATCAGCCCCAGCATTTT.